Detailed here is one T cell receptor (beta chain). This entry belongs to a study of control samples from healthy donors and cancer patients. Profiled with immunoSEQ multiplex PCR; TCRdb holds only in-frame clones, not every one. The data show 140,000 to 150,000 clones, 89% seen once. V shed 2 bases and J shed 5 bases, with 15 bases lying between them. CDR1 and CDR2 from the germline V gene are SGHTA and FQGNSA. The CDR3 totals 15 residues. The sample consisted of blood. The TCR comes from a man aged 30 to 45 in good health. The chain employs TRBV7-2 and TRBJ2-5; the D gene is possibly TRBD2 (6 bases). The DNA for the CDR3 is TGTGCCAGCAGCTTATTAACGGGGGTTGGGGAGACCCAGTACTTC. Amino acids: CASSLLTGVGETQYF. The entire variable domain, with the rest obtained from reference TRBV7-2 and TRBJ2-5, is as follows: GAGVSQSPSNKVTEKGKDVELRCDPISGHTALYWYRQSLGQGLEFLIYFQGNSAPDKSGLPSDRFSAERTGGSVSTLTIQRTQQEDSAVYLCASSLLTGVGETQYFGPGTRLLVL.